These 15 T cell receptor beta chains originate from one sample sequenced in a study of T cell repertoires in cytomegalovirus infection. These TCRs' antigens remain unknown. TCRdb re-derived calls from the reads in MiXCR, one entry per CDR3 protein. The sample consists of tens of thousands of distinct CDR3 sequences, roughly 20% of them appearing once. This material consisted of CD8+ T cells from cultured PBMCs, taken from culture after CMV antigen stimulation. Receptors originate from a human donor in good health (CMV status not recorded). Some clones in this sample may be carry-over from other donors' samples.

The chain links TRBV11-2 to TRBJ2-5; 7 bases are a match to TRBD2. Per the germline V gene, CDR1 is SGHAT and CDR2 is FQNNGV. With V trimmed by 2 bases and J by 1 base, 7 bases remained unmatched. The CDR3 consists of 16 residues. The CDR3 region has the DNA TGTGCCAGCAGCTTACGGGCAGGGAGGGTCCAAGAGACCCAGTACTTC. Its translation is CASSLRAGRVQETQYF.

V is TRBV27 and J is TRBJ2-7; TRBD2 agrees at 9 bases. The CDR3 has 16 residues. The V gene end was trimmed by 7 bases and the J gene end by 2 bases; junction bases not matched to a gene: 12. Germline assignment: CDR1 MNHEY and CDR2 SMNVEV (reference sequence). The chain's CDR3 is CASTSTGTSPTYEQYF. CDR3 DNA: TGTGCCAGCACATCCACCGGGACTAGCCCTACCTACGAGCAGTACTTC.

The chain carries TRBV7-2 and TRBJ2-1; the match to TRBD2 covers 13 bases. Germline V CDR1 and CDR2: SGHTA, FQGNSA. The CDR3 runs 17 residues. Trimming at V came to 5 bases and at J to 9 bases, leaving 13 bases not matched to a gene. CDR3 coding DNA: TGTGCCAGCAGCGGTCAGAGACTAGCGGGAGGAGCGGTTGAGCAGTTCTTC. This codes for CASSGQRLAGGAVEQFF.

This clonotype has more than one count but fewer than ten. Mismatch with germline at one junction end may stem from a read error. This chain uses TRBV4-1 with TRBJ2-2, with D tentatively TRBD1 (5 bases). Germline assignment: CDR1 MGHRA and CDR2 YSYEKL. There are 12 residues in the CDR3. CDR3 residues: CASSQGVDDMFF. For the CDR3, the DNA is TGTGCCAGCAGCCAAGGGGTGGACGACATGTTTTTT.

This clonotype has more than one count but fewer than ten. This chain joins TRBV12-5 and TRBJ1-5; D is undetermined. The germline V gene has CDR1 LGHNT and CDR2 FRNRAP. The CDR3 has 12 amino acids. V was clipped by 5 bases and J by 4 bases, with 6 bases between them. The CDR3 coding sequence is TGTGCTAGTGGTATCGCAAATCAGCCCCAGCATTTT. Translation gives CASGIANQPQHF.

This clonotype was counted between two and nine times. V usage is TRBV7-6 and J usage is TRBJ2-7; no reliable D call. The CDR3 extends over 15 amino acids. The germline V gene encodes CDR1 SGHVS and CDR2 FNYEAQ. Trimming removed 0 bases at V and 0 bases at J, with 9 bases between. The CDR3 DNA sequence: TGTGCCAGCAGCTTAGCGCCGCAGAGCTCCTACGAGCAGTACTTC. Protein: CASSLAPQSSYEQYF.

This clonotype was counted only a few times. The chain joins TRBV12-3 or TRBV12-4 to TRBJ2-4; a possible D gene is TRBD1 (6 bases). This CDR3 has 16 amino acids. The ends were cut back, 7 bases at V and 0 bases at J, with 16 bases in the middle. The CDR3 bases are TGTGCCAGCACCTCGGACAGCGGACTAGCCAAAAACATTCAGTACTTC. Translating gives CASTSDSGLAKNIQYF.

This clonotype was seen more than once but under ten times. The chain links TRBV7-2 to TRBJ2-7; no clear D. This CDR3 comprises 15 residues. V shed 5 bases and J shed 5 bases, with 19 bases lying between them. Germline CDR1 and CDR2: SGHTA and FQGNSA. For the CDR3, the DNA is TGTGCCAGCAGCCCCTCCGGGCCAACCTCGCACGAGCAGTACTTC. This translates into CASSPSGPTSHEQYF.

This clonotype was seen a handful of times. The CDR3 nucleotides read TGTGCCACCCTTGGGCGGGAGGGGTTCACAGATACGCAGTATTTT. It specifies CATLGREGFTDTQYF. V gene TRBV10-3 combines with J gene TRBJ2-3; TRBD2 matches 9 bases. CDR3 length equals 15 residues. After removal of 10 bases from V and 2 bases from J, the junction contained 10 bases not matched to a gene. The germline gives CDR1 ENHRY, CDR2 SYGVKD.

The V and J genes are TRBV12-3 or TRBV12-4 and TRBJ1-5; TRBD1 might be the D (5 bases). The CDR3 spans 15 residues. Trimming took 2 bases from V and 2 from J, leaving 10 bases between them. The CDR3 reads CASSLRDGGNQPQHF. CDR3 nucleotide sequence: TGTGCCAGCAGTTTAAGGGACGGGGGCAATCAGCCCCAGCATTTT.

This clonotype was picked up a small number of times. The chain has TRBV7-2 and TRBJ2-7, with 9 bases fitting TRBD1. CDR3 size: 14 residues. Germline trimming cut 7 bases from V and 6 bases from J; bases unmatched to any gene: 10. Germline V gives CDR1 SGHTA, CDR2 FQGNSA. In DNA, the CDR3 is TGTGCCAGCACCCCGGACAGGGGATCCCTCGAGCAGTACTTC. It yields the protein CASTPDRGSLEQYF.

The CDR3 DNA follows: TGTGCCACCAGCAGTTCACGGGGAAACTATGGCTACACCTTC. It specifies CATSSSRGNYGYTF. This chain links TRBV15 with TRBJ1-2, with D unresolved. The V gene's germline CDR1 is LNHNV and CDR2 YYDKDF (reference sequence). V was cut by 3 bases and J by 2 bases, with 10 bases left in between. CDR3 size: 14 residues.

This clonotype turned up a few times. The chain is built from TRBV7-6 and TRBJ2-3, with D perhaps being TRBD1 or TRBD2 (6 bases each). Trimming took off 2 bases at V and 2 bases at J, with 20 bases between the two ends. Germline V gives CDR1 SGHVS, CDR2 FNYEAQ. The CDR3 runs to 18 residues. CDR3 protein: CASSLRDTRDSNTDTQYF. The CDR3 DNA sequence: TGTGCCAGCAGCTTACGGGACACCCGGGACTCAAACACAGATACGCAGTATTTT. The variable domain in full, with the rest retrieved from reference TRBV7-6 and TRBJ2-3, is GAGVSQSPRYKVTKRGQDVALRCDPISGHVSLYWYRQALGQGPEFLTYFNYEAQQDKSGLPNDRFSAERPEGSISTLTIQRTEQRDSAMYRCASSLRDTRDSNTDTQYFGPGTRLTVL.

This clonotype turned up a few times. The chain carries TRBV10-3 and TRBJ1-2; 7 nucleotides line up with TRBD1. The germline CDR1 and CDR2 sequences are ENHRY and SYGVKD. The CDR3 spans 15 residues. Trimming removed 6 bases from V and 0 bases from J; junction bases left unmatched: 7. The CDR3 DNA is TGTGCCATCAGGATCCGGGACAGTGCTAACTATGGCTACACCTTC. This gives the protein CAIRIRDSANYGYTF.

This clonotype was detected a few times. This chain joins TRBV7-8 and TRBJ1-2; the match to TRBD1 covers 7 bases. Germline CDR1 SGHVS, CDR2 FQNEAQ. Trimming at V came to 3 bases and at J to 6 bases, leaving 10 bases not matched to a gene. The CDR3 is made up of 15 amino acids. In nucleotides, the CDR3 is TGTGCCAGCAGCTTTCGACAGGGAGCCGATAATGGCTACACCTTC. Translation gives CASSFRQGADNGYTF. Using reference TRBV7-8 and TRBJ1-2 for the parts outside the CDR3, the full variable domain is GAGVSQSPRYKVAKRGQDVALRCDPISGHVSLFWYQQALGQGPEFLTYFQNEAQLDKSGLPSDRFFAERPEGSVSTLKIQRTQQEDSAVYLCASSFRQGADNGYTFGSGTRLTVV.